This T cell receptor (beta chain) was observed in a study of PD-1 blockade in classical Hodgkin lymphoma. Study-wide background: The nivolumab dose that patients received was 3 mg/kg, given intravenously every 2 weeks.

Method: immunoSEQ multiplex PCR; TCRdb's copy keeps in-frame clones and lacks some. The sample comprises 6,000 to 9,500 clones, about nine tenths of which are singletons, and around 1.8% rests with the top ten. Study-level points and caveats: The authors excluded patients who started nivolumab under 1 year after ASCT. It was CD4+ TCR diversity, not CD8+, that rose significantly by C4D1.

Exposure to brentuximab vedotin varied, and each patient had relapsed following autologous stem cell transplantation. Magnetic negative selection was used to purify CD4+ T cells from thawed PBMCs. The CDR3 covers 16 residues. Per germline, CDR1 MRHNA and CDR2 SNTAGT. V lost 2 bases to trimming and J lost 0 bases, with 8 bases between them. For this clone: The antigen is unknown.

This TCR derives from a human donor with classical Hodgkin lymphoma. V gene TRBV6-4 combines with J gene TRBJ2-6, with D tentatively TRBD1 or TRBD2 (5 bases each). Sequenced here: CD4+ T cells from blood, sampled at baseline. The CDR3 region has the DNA TGTGCCAGCAGTGACGACAGCGGCTCTGGGGCCAACGTCCTGACTTTC. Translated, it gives CASSDDSGSGANVLTF.